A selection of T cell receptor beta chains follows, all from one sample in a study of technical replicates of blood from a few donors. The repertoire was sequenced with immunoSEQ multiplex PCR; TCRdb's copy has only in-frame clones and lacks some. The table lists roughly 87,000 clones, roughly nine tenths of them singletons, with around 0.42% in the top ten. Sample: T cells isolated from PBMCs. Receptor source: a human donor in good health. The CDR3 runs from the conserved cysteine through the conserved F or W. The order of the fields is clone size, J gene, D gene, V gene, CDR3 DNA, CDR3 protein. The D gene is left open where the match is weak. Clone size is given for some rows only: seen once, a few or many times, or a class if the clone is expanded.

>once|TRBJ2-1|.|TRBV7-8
TGTGCCAGCAGCTATGAGAGCGGGTTACAGAGGGGTGAGCAGTTCTTC
CASSYESGLQRGEQFF
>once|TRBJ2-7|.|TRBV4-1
TGCGCCAGCAGGCGTTTTCTAGGTTACGAGCAGTACTTC
CASRRFLGYEQYF
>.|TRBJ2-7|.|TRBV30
TGTGCCTGGAACCATAATGACGGACTTAAGGATTACGAGCAGTACTTC
CAWNHNDGLKDYEQYF
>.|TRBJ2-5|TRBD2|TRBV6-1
TGTGCCAGCAGTGATTTTAGACTAGCGGGACAAGAGACCCAGTACTTC
CASSDFRLAGQETQYF
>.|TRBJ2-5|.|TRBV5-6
TGTGCCAGCAGCCCGCCGTCAGTCCAAGAGACCCAGTACTTC
CASSPPSVQETQYF
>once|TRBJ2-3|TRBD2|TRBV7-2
TGTGCCAGCAGCTTGGAACTAGCGGGAGGGGCAGATACGCAGTATTTT
CASSLELAGGADTQYF
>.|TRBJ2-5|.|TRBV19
TGTGCCAGTAGTCAGCAGCCAGGATTAGAGACCCAGTACTTC
CASSQQPGLETQYF
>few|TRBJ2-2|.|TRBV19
TGTGCCAGCGGACGGGAACAAACCGGGGAGCTGTTTTTT
CASGREQTGELFF
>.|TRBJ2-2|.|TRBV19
TGTGCCAGTAATAGGGACAGGGGTGGAGCGGGAGGGCCGAACACCGGGGAGCTGTTTTTT
CASNRDRGGAGGPNTGELFF
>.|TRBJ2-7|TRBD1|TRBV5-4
TGTGCCAGCACAGGGGGAACCTACGAGCAGTACTTC
CASTGGTYEQYF
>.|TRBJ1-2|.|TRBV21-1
TGTGCCAGCAGCAACAGGGGTGGCTACACCTTC
CASSNRGGYTF
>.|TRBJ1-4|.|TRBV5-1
TGCGCCAGCAGCTTGTATCCAGGGCTAGACGAAAAACTGTTTTTT
CASSLYPGLDEKLFF
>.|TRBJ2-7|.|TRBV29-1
TGCAGCGTAGATGGACAGGAGGGGTCCTACGAGCAGTACTTC
CSVDGQEGSYEQYF
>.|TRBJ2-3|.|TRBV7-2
TGTGCCAGCAGCGTACTCGAGAGGAGCACAGATACGCAGTATTTT
CASSVLERSTDTQYF
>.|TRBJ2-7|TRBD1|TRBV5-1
TGCGCCAGCAGCTTAACCGGGACAGGGCTCTCCTACGAGCAGTACTTC
CASSLTGTGLSYEQYF
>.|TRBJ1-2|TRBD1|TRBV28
TGTGCCAGCAAACCGGGACAGGGCCTCTATGGCTACACCTTC
CASKPGQGLYGYTF
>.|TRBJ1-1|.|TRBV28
TGTGCCAGAATAGGAGGGCTGAACACTGAAGCTTTCTTT
CARIGGLNTEAFF
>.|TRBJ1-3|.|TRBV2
TGTGCCAGCAGTGAGGTTAGGAGGGTCGGAAACACCATATATTTT
CASSEVRRVGNTIYF
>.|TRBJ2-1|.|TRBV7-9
TGTGCCAGCAGGCCAGGGAGGAATGAGCAGTTCTTC
CASRPGRNEQFF
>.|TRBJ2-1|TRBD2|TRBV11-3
TGTGCCAGCAGCCGTAGCGGGAGGGACGATGAGCAGTTCTTC
CASSRSGRDDEQFF
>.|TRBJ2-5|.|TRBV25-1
TGTGCCAGCAACCTAGCGCCCCAAGAGACCCAGTACTTC
CASNLAPQETQYF
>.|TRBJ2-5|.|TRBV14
TGTGCCAGCAGCCAAGGTATATCAGTAAAAGAGACCCAGTACTTC
CASSQGISVKETQYF
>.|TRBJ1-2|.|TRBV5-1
TGCGCCAGCAACTCTCTACAGGGAGACTATGGCTACACCTTC
CASNSLQGDYGYTF
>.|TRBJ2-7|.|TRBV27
TGTGCCAGCAGTTTACAGAGGTTGGGCTACGAGCAGTACTTC
CASSLQRLGYEQYF
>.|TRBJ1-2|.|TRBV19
TGTGCCAGTAGTTACAGCAACTATGGCTACACCTTC
CASSYSNYGYTF
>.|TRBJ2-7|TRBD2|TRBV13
TGTGCCAGCAGCCGGCGGACTAGCGGGGTCTACGAGCAGTACTTC
CASSRRTSGVYEQYF
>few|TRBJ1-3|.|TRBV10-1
TGCGCCAGCAGTGTCGGAGCATCTGGAAACACCATATATTTT
CASSVGASGNTIYF
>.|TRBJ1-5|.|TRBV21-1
TGTGCCAGCAGCAAAGTTGATTGGGACAGTGCCAATCAGCCCCAGCATTTT
CASSKVDWDSANQPQHF
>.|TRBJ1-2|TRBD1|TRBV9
TGTGCCAGCAGCGCGGGACAGTTGTATGGCTACACCTTC
CASSAGQLYGYTF
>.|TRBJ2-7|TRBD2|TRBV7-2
TGTGCCAGCAGCTTCCGGACTAGCGGGAGCAAGAGCTCCTACGAGCAGTACTTC
CASSFRTSGSKSSYEQYF
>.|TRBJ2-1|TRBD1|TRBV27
TGTGCCAGCAGTTTAATGGGATCCCGGGACAGACTTATCTACAATGAGCAGTTCTTC
CASSLMGSRDRLIYNEQFF
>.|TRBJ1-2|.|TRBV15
TGTGCCACCAGCAGCCCGACAGTTTATAACTATGGCTACACCTTC
CATSSPTVYNYGYTF
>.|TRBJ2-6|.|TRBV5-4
TGTGCCAGCAGCTTAGATTGGAGCTCTGGGGCCAACGTCCTGACTTTC
CASSLDWSSGANVLTF
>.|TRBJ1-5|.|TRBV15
TGTGCCACCAGCAGGGAACTGGGCCGAGCTTATAGCAATCAGCCCCAGCATTTT
CATSRELGRAYSNQPQHF
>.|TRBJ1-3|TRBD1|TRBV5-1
TGCGCCAGCAGCTCGACGGGACAGGGATCCTCTGGAAACACCATATATTTT
CASSSTGQGSSGNTIYF
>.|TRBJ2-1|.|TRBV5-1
TGCGCCAGCAGCGTTTTCGGAGAGGTTGAGCAGTTCTTC
CASSVFGEVEQFF
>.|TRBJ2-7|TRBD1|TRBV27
TGTGCCAGCAGTCCCTATGGACAGGGGCTGTACGAGCAGTACTTC
CASSPYGQGLYEQYF
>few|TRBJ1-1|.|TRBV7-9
TGTGCCAGCAGCTTTGGCGGAATCACTGAAGCTTTCTTT
CASSFGGITEAFF
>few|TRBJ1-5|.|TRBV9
TGTGCCAGCAGCGTACAGGGCAGCAATCAGCCCCAGCATTTT
CASSVQGSNQPQHF
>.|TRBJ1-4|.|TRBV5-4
TGTGCCAGCAGCTTGGGTCTCGGGGCAACTAATGAAAAACTGTTTTTT
CASSLGLGATNEKLFF
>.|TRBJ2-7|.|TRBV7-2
TGTGCCAGCAGCCGCCCCGGTAGCGTAAGCTCCTACGAGCAGTACTTC
CASSRPGSVSSYEQYF
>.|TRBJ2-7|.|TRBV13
TGTGCCAGCAGCCATACCGAGGCAGGGCTCTCCTCCTACGAGCAGTACTTC
CASSHTEAGLSSYEQYF
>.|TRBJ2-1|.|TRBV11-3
TGTGCCAGCAGCTTAGATCTGTACAATGAGCAGTTCTTC
CASSLDLYNEQFF
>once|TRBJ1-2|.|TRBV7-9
TGTGCCAGCAGCTTTATAGGGGATGGCTACACCTTC
CASSFIGDGYTF
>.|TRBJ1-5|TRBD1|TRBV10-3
TGTGCCATCAGTGAAGGATTGGGACAGGGGGCGCGGGGGTCCGGGCAGCCCCAGCATTTT
CAISEGLGQGARGSGQPQHF
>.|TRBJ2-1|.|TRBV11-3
TGTGCCAGCAGCTATAACAAGGAGCAGTTCTTC
CASSYNKEQFF
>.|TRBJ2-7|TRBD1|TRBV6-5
TGTGCCAGCAGTTACGGGACAGGGGCGTTAAGCGAGCAGTACTTC
CASSYGTGALSEQYF
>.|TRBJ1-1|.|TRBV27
TGTGCCAGCAGTTTGACACGAAACACTGAAGCTTTCTTT
CASSLTRNTEAFF
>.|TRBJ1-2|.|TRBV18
TGTGCCAGCTCACCAGTCCAGGGGAACTATGGCTACACCTTC
CASSPVQGNYGYTF
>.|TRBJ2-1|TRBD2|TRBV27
TGTGCCAGCAGTTTAAGCGGGAGCGTCAATGAGCAGTTCTTC
CASSLSGSVNEQFF
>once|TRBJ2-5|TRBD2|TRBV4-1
TGCGCCAGCAGCCAAGAGAGGGGGACTAGCGCGCAGACCCAGTACTTC
CASSQERGTSAQTQYF
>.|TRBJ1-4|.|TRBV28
TGTGCCAGCAGTTCAGGGTACACTAATGAAAAACTGTTTTTT
CASSSGYTNEKLFF
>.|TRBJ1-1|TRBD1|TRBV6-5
TGTGCCAGCAGCAGGGGGAGGTCTAACACTGAAGCTTTCTTT
CASSRGRSNTEAFF
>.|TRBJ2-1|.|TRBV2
TGTGCCAGCAGGCCGATTTATAGCAATGAGCAGTTCTTC
CASRPIYSNEQFF